What follows are 13 T cell receptor beta chains derived from one specimen sequenced in a study of T-cell memory formation after mild COVID-19. One entry per CDR3 protein, called by TCRdb with MiXCR from the 5' RACE reads. The sample holds about 150,000 distinct CDR3 sequences, less than 20% seen once. Input material: PBMCs or a T cell subset sorted from them (not recorded which). Source of these receptors: an adult woman who had mild COVID-19 (a few samples of this study predate the infection). Cell type and time point are not known.

The genes are TRBV3-1 and TRBJ2-1; D remains unclear. CDR3 length: 14 residues. Germline V gene sequence: CDR1 LGHDT, CDR2 YNNKEL (reference sequence). Trimming shortened V by 0 bases and J by 7 bases, and 10 bases separated the two germline ends. The CDR3 region is CASSQDRRLNEQFF. As DNA, the CDR3 is TGTGCCAGCAGCCAAGATAGGCGTCTAAATGAGCAGTTCTTC.

This chain connects TRBV15 to TRBJ2-2; D is undetermined. The germline V gene has CDR1 LNHNV and CDR2 YYDKDF (reference sequence). The CDR3 sequence is 13 residues long. The ends were cut back, 0 bases at V and 4 bases at J, with 3 bases in the middle. CDR3 DNA sequence: TGTGCCACCAGCAGAGACCCCACCGGGGAGCTGTTTTTT. It is translated as CATSRDPTGELFF.

This clonotype was seen a handful of times. The chain has TRBV7-2 and TRBJ2-7; D may be TRBD1 or TRBD2 (6 bases each). The CDR3 runs to 16 residues. V was clipped by 0 bases and J by 4 bases, with 16 bases between them. Germline CDR1 reads SGHTA; CDR2 reads FQGNSA. The CDR3 loop reads CASSLAGGRGRYEQYF. The CDR3 coding sequence is TGTGCCAGCAGCTTAGCCGGGGGCAGGGGAAGGTACGAGCAGTACTTC.

The sample holds a few counts of this clonotype. This chain joins TRBV5-1 and TRBJ1-2; TRBD1 aligns across 9 bases. Trimming took 2 bases from V and 7 from J; bases not matched to a gene: 3. CDR1 and CDR2 from the germline V gene are SGHRS and YFSETQ. This CDR3 is built from 13 residues. The CDR3 sequence: CASSFDRGSGYTF. DNA of the CDR3: TGCGCCAGCAGCTTCGACAGGGGGAGTGGCTACACCTTC.

This clonotype was observed a handful of times. This chain connects TRBV9 to TRBJ2-3; 9 nucleotides align to TRBD2. J gave up 2 bases and V 0 bases, and 4 bases lay outside the gene matches. The length of the CDR3 is 16 residues. CDR1 is SGDLS, CDR2 YYNGEE, per germline. CDR3 protein: CASSVEGTSSTDTQYF. CDR3 DNA sequence: TGTGCCAGCAGCGTAGAGGGGACTAGCTCCACAGATACGCAGTATTTT.

This clonotype was counted between two and nine times. This chain uses TRBV20-1 with TRBJ1-1; 8 bases map to TRBD1. Germline V gene lookup returns CDR1 DFQATT and CDR2 SNEGSKA (reference sequence). Unmatched junction bases numbered 8, after V lost 4 bases and J lost 4 bases. The CDR3 spans 14 residues. The CDR3 region is CSATLGQAFTEAFF. The CDR3 bases are TGCAGTGCTACCCTGGGACAGGCGTTCACTGAAGCTTTCTTT.

This clonotype was seen a few times. The rearrangement links TRBV7-2 to TRBJ1-2, with D maybe TRBD1 (6 bases). Germline CDR1 SGHTA, CDR2 FQGNSA. Trimming stripped 4 bases from V and 4 bases from J, with 13 bases between. The CDR3 length is 14 residues. The CDR3 sequence: CASSSYRVSYGYTF. The CDR3 coding sequence is TGTGCCAGCAGCTCCTACAGGGTCAGCTATGGCTACACCTTC.

This clonotype showed up just a few times. V gene TRBV7-2 combines with J gene TRBJ1-1; D remains unclear. The germline gives CDR1 SGHTA, CDR2 FQGNSA. The CDR3 contains 12 residues. Trimming pared 4 bases from V and 11 bases from J, leaving 14 bases between. CDR3 loop: CASSSGGMWAFF. CDR3 bases: TGTGCCAGCAGCTCTGGCGGTATGTGGGCTTTCTTT. The full variable domain, in which reference TRBV7-2 and TRBJ1-1 provide the parts outside the CDR3, is GAGVSQSPSNKVTEKGKDVELRCDPISGHTALYWYRQSLGQGLEFLIYFQGNSAPDKSGLPSDRFSAERTGGSVSTLTIQRTQQEDSAVYLCASSSGGMWAFFGQGTRLTVV.

A few counts support this clonotype. The rearrangement uses TRBV29-1 and TRBJ1-1, with D perhaps TRBD1 (5 bases). Germline V gene data show CDR1 as SQVTM and CDR2 as ANQGSEA. Trimming removed 7 bases from V and 9 bases from J, with 18 bases in between. The CDR3 is made up of 12 amino acids. CDR3 nucleotide sequence: TGCAGCGACTTAGACGGGGGGTCCCAAGCTTTCTTT. Protein sequence: CSDLDGGSQAFF. Using reference TRBV29-1 and TRBJ1-1 for the parts outside the CDR3, the full variable domain is SAVISQKPSRDICQRGTSLTIQCQVDSQVTMMFWYRQQPGQSLTLIATANQGSEATYESGFVIDKFPISRPNLTFSTLTVSNMSPEDSSIYLCSDLDGGSQAFFGQGTRLTVV.

This clonotype was seen a few times. This chain uses TRBV12-3 or TRBV12-4 with TRBJ2-1; D may be TRBD2 (6 bases). This CDR3 spans 15 amino acids. Trimming took 8 bases from V and 4 from J, leaving 18 bases between them. CDR3 residues: CASGSGTEGYNEQFF. The CDR3 DNA sequence: TGTGCCAGCGGGTCCGGGACTGAGGGGTACAATGAGCAGTTCTTC.

This clonotype has at least ten counts. The chain links TRBV25-1 to TRBJ2-3; D might be TRBD2 (6 bases). The CDR3 sequence is 16 residues long. Trimming stripped 1 base from V and 0 bases from J, with 11 bases between. Looked up from germline, CDR1 is MGHDK and CDR2 is SYGVNS. The CDR3 spells CASSEWAGFSTDTQYF. In nucleotides, the CDR3 is TGTGCCAGCAGTGAATGGGCGGGATTTAGCACAGATACGCAGTATTTT.

This clonotype was observed a handful of times. This chain joins TRBV6-6 and TRBJ1-2, with 9 bases matching TRBD1. In germline, CDR1 is MNHNY, CDR2 SVGAGI (reference sequence). CDR3 length: 17 residues. After removal of 0 bases from V and 4 bases from J, the junction contained 9 bases not matched to a gene. CDR3 sequence (DNA): TGTGCCAGCAGTTACTCGAGCCAACAGACAGGGGGCTATGGCTACACCTTC. Its translation is CASSYSSQQTGGYGYTF.

This clonotype was counted once. The rearrangement uses TRBV21-1 and TRBJ2-4; TRBD1 reflects the table's D call only, with no check against the DNA. TRBV21-1 is a pseudogene. The CDR3 spans 13 residues. The CDR3 here is CASARGRGNIQYF. CDR3 in DNA: TGTGCCAGCGCCCGGGGTCGGGGAAACATTCAGTACTTC.